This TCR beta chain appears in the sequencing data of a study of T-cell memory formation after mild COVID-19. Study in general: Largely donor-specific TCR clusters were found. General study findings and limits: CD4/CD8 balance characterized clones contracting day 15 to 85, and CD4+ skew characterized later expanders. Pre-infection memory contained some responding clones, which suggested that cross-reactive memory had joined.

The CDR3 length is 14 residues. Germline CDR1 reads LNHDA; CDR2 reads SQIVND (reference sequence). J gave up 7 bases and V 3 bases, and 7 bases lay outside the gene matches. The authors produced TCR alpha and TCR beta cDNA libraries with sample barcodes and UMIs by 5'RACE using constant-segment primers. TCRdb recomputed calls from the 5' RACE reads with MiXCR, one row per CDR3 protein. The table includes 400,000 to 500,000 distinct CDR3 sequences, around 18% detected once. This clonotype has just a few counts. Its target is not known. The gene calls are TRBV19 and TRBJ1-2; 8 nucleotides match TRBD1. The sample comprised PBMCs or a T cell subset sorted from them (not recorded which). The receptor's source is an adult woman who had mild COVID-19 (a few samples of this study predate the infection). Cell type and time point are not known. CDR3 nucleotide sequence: TGTGCCAGTAGTATTCCCGGACAGGGCACTGGCTACACCTTC. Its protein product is CASSIPGQGTGYTF.